Detailed here is one T cell receptor (beta chain). The sample comes from a study of blood T cell repertoires in COVID-19. Generated by immunoSEQ multiplex PCR, the TCRdb table keeps only in-frame clones and is missing some. Among about 440,000 clones listed, about 90% were seen once. The clonotype was recovered from a young man who had recovered from COVID-19. The sample comprised PBMCs or T cells enriched from blood (not recorded which).

The CDR3: CASKRGGNSPLHF. As DNA, the CDR3 is TGTGCCAGCAAACGGGGTGGGAATTCACCCCTCCACTTT. The chain combines TRBV6-5 with TRBJ1-6, with D unresolved. V lost 7 bases to trimming and J lost 7 bases, with 11 bases between them. CDR3 length: 13 amino acids. Germline V gives CDR1 MNHEY, CDR2 SVGAGI.